These 26 T cell receptor beta chains share one sample of origin, sequenced in a study of control samples from healthy donors and cancer patients. Assay used: immunoSEQ multiplex PCR; TCRdb lists only in-frame clones, some missing. The profile shows some 100,000 clones, approximately 81% of them singletons. Sequenced material: blood. These receptors came from a young woman in good health.

This clone is a singleton in its sample. V gene TRBV5-6 combines with J gene TRBJ2-7; 7 bases are shared with TRBD1. Trimming removed 4 bases from V and 7 bases from J; junction bases left unmatched: 5. CDR1 and CDR2 (germline): SGHDT, YYEEEE. CDR3 length: 12 residues. CDR3 in amino acids: CASSRGQTEQYF. The CDR3 nucleotides read TGTGCCAGCAGCAGGGGACAGACTGAGCAGTACTTC.

This sequence joins TRBV7-8 and TRBJ2-3; D is unresolved. The length of the CDR3 is 14 residues. With 6 bases removed from V and 0 bases from J, the gap between germline ends came to 10 bases. From germline, CDR1 is SGHVS and CDR2 FQNEAQ. The chain's CDR3 is CASRLLGSTDTQYF. CDR3 nucleotides: TGTGCCAGCAGGCTGCTAGGCAGCACAGATACGCAGTATTTT.

This clone is a singleton in its sample. The V call is TRBV19, the J call TRBJ1-1; 8 bases line up with TRBD1. The CDR3 consists of 14 residues. CDR1 is LNHDA, CDR2 SQIVND, per germline (reference sequence). The V segment lost 6 bases and the J segment 11 bases; nucleotides outside the gene matches: 14. The DNA for the CDR3 is TGTGCCAGTAGCCCCGGGACAGGACTTGTGGTGGCTTTCTTT. Its translation is CASSPGTGLVVAFF.

J is TRBJ2-7 and V is TRBV6-2 or TRBV6-3; 7 bases match TRBD2. With 4 bases clipped from V and 3 bases from J, the junction kept 6 bases outside the gene matches. The germline V gene encodes CDR1 MNHEY and CDR2 SVGEGT. This CDR3 has 14 amino acids. In nucleotides, the CDR3 is TGTGCCAGCAGTTTTGAAGGGGACTACTACGAGCAGTACTTC. It translates to CASSFEGDYYEQYF.

In DNA form, the CDR3 reads TGTGCCAGCAGGTTTCCCGGGACAGGGGGCGGCTACACCTTC. Translated: CASRFPGTGGGYTF. The V call is TRBV6-5, the J call TRBJ1-2, with 12 bases aligning to TRBD1. This CDR3 has 14 residues. Per germline, CDR1 MNHEY and CDR2 SVGAGI. V dropped 6 bases and J dropped 8; count of bases not matched to a gene: 7.

In its sample, this clone was seen a few times. The chain uses TRBV9 and TRBJ2-7, with TRBD1 matching 7 bases. CDR1 SGDLS and CDR2 YYNGEE come from the germline V gene. The CDR3 contains 13 residues. V shed 0 bases, J shed 6 bases, and the junction held 3 bases outside the gene matches. The CDR3 DNA reads as TGTGCCAGCAGCGTAGTCTCAGGGGGCGAGCAGTACTTC. Its translation: CASSVVSGGEQYF.

The chain has TRBV27 and TRBJ1-1, with D possibly being TRBD1 (5 bases). The V and J ends lost 2 bases and 7 bases respectively, with 11 bases between them. Germline CDR1 MNHEY, CDR2 SMNVEV (reference sequence). The CDR3 consists of 13 residues. This CDR3 reads CASSLNPTDEAFF. In nucleotides, the CDR3 is TGTGCCAGCAGTTTAAATCCGACAGATGAAGCTTTCTTT.

The table lists this clone with a few counts. DNA for the CDR3: TGTGCTAGTGGTTCCGAGGGGATAGGTTCACCCCTCCACTTT. This translates into CASGSEGIGSPLHF. J is TRBJ1-6 and V is TRBV12-5; D possibly corresponds to TRBD1 (5 bases). The CDR3 extends over 14 amino acids. V lost 4 bases to trimming and J lost 9 bases, with 13 bases between them. The germline CDR1 and CDR2 sequences are LGHNT and FRNRAP.

This clone has only a few counts. The chain combines TRBV7-2 with TRBJ1-5, with a possible D match to TRBD1 (5 bases). Per germline, CDR1 SGHTA and CDR2 FQGNSA. The CDR3 is made up of 14 amino acids. Deletions cut 1 base from V and 4 bases from J, with 8 bases between. The CDR3: CASSLGTLNQPQHF. CDR3 nucleotide sequence: TGTGCCAGCAGCTTAGGGACACTGAATCAGCCCCAGCATTTT.

This clone was counted once. V usage is TRBV18 and J usage is TRBJ1-3; tentatively, D is TRBD1 (6 bases). CDR3 size: 16 residues. Trimming pared 0 bases from V and 2 bases from J, leaving 11 bases between. Germline assignment: CDR1 KGHSH and CDR2 LQKENI. The CDR3 region is CASSPPTGVPGNTIYF. The CDR3 DNA follows: TGTGCCAGCTCACCACCGACAGGCGTCCCTGGAAACACCATATATTTT.

CDR3 amino acids: CASSLRTGHGNTIYF. The CDR3 DNA sequence: TGTGCCAGCAGCTTACGGACAGGGCATGGAAACACCATATATTTT. V usage is TRBV5-6 and J usage is TRBJ1-3, with 8 positions matching TRBD1. The J segment lost 3 bases and the V segment lost 2 bases, leaving 4 bases of the junction unmatched. The V gene's germline CDR1 is SGHDT and CDR2 YYEEEE. The CDR3 sequence is 15 residues long.

CDR3 residues: CASSPAEGPTYEQYF. CDR3 coding DNA: TGTGCCAGCAGCCCGGCGGAGGGGCCTACCTACGAGCAGTACTTC. The rearrangement joins TRBV7-2 to TRBJ2-7, with D maybe TRBD2 (6 bases). Trimming cost V 5 bases and J 2 bases, with 16 bases left between them. CDR3 size: 15 residues. Germline V gene data show CDR1 as SGHTA and CDR2 as FQGNSA.

The V gene is TRBV6-2 or TRBV6-3, the J gene TRBJ2-6; D may be TRBD1 or TRBD2 (6 bases each). The germline V gene encodes CDR1 MNHEY and CDR2 SVGEGT. V was clipped by 5 bases and J by 2 bases, with 10 bases between them. The CDR3 consists of 15 residues. The CDR3 nucleotides are TGTGCCAGCAGTCCGGGGGCCACTGGGGCCAACGTCCTGACTTTC. Encoded protein: CASSPGATGANVLTF.

This clone has only a few counts. V usage is TRBV5-4 and J usage is TRBJ2-1; D unclear. Trimming shortened V by 4 bases and J by 2 bases, and 13 bases separated the two germline ends. The CDR3 loop spans 15 amino acids. Germline V lookup: CDR1 SGHNT, CDR2 YYREEE (reference sequence). As DNA, the CDR3 is TGTGCCAGCAGCCCGGGTTACGACCCCTACAATGAGCAGTTCTTC. Translating it yields CASSPGYDPYNEQFF.

V usage is TRBV6-4 and J usage is TRBJ2-3; D gene uncertain. The germline V gene encodes CDR1 MRHNA and CDR2 SNTAGT. The CDR3 spans 13 residues. Trimming cost V 3 bases and J 10 bases, with 14 bases left between them. The CDR3 DNA is TGTGCCAGCAGTGATGCAAGCTTGACTGCGCAGTATTTT. This codes for CASSDASLTAQYF.

The V and J genes are TRBV10-3 and TRBJ2-3; D possibly corresponds to TRBD2 (6 bases). V lost 0 bases, J lost 3 bases, and 13 bases lay in between. CDR1 and CDR2 (germline): ENHRY, SYGVKD. The CDR3 consists of 16 residues. This CDR3 is CAISESSGGRTDTQYF. Here the CDR3 DNA reads TGTGCCATCAGTGAGTCGTCCGGGGGACGTACAGATACGCAGTATTTT.

The chain joins TRBV5-1 to TRBJ2-7; TRBD1 agrees at 12 bases. From germline, CDR1 is SGHRS and CDR2 YFSETQ. Losses at the gene ends were 0 bases for V and 5 bases for J; bases not matched to a gene: 6. This CDR3 contains 16 residues. The CDR3 DNA reads as TGCGCCAGCAGCTTGGGTTTGGGGACAGGGGGCAACGAGCAGTACTTC. Amino acid sequence: CASSLGLGTGGNEQYF.

The CDR3 protein is CASTTGTGVSYGYTF. The DNA of the CDR3 is TGTGCCAGCACAACCGGGACAGGGGTTAGCTATGGCTACACCTTC. The gene calls are TRBV6-5 and TRBJ1-2, with 10 positions matching TRBD1. The V segment lost 7 bases and the J segment 4 bases; nucleotides outside the gene matches: 9. The CDR3 totals 15 residues. Germline V gene sequence: CDR1 MNHEY, CDR2 SVGAGI.

The chain couples TRBV14 to TRBJ1-6, with D hard to call. The CDR3 length is 14 residues. Trimming pared 1 base from V and 9 bases from J, leaving 10 bases between. Germline loops: CDR1 SGHDN, CDR2 FVKESK. The CDR3: CASSQAFRVSPLHF. DNA for the CDR3: TGTGCCAGCAGCCAAGCTTTCAGAGTTTCACCCCTCCACTTT.

The chain combines TRBV13 with TRBJ1-6, with no clear D. In germline, CDR1 is PRHDT, CDR2 FYEKMQ (reference sequence). The CDR3 is 16 amino acids. V lost 0 bases and J lost 6, with 12 bases in between. CDR3 amino acids: CASSLGRGVGNSPLHF. The CDR3, as DNA: TGTGCCAGCAGCTTAGGCCGCGGAGTTGGTAATTCACCCCTCCACTTT.

The chain carries TRBV6-5 and TRBJ2-3; D remains ambiguous. This CDR3 contains 16 residues. V was cut by 2 bases and J by 0 bases, with 12 bases left in between. Germline V gives CDR1 MNHEY, CDR2 SVGAGI. CDR3 DNA: TGTGCCAGCAGTTACGGCGGTACCTCTAGCACAGATACGCAGTATTTT. Protein sequence: CASSYGGTSSTDTQYF.

The chain employs TRBV5-1 and TRBJ2-3, with 8 bases fitting TRBD2. Trimming cost V 0 bases and J 0 bases; bases outside gene matches: 6. The CDR3 runs to 17 residues. Looked up from germline, CDR1 is SGHRS and CDR2 is YFSETQ. CDR3 bases: TGCGCCAGCAGCTTGGGGGTCCGGACTAGCAGCACAGATACGCAGTATTTT. Translating gives CASSLGVRTSSTDTQYF.

This clone appeared a single time. V is TRBV19 and J is TRBJ2-3; maybe TRBD2 (7 bases). The CDR3 has 16 amino acids. With 1 base removed from V and 2 bases from J, the gap between germline ends came to 13 bases. Germline loops: CDR1 LNHDA, CDR2 SQIVND (reference sequence). In DNA form, the CDR3 reads TGTGCCAGTAGTATAGGGGAGGGGGACGCCACAGATACGCAGTATTTT. Its translation is CASSIGEGDATDTQYF.

V is TRBV13 and J is TRBJ2-2, with D tentatively TRBD2 (6 bases). CDR1 PRHDT and CDR2 FYEKMQ come from the germline V gene (reference sequence). The CDR3 spans 16 residues. The V and J ends lost 1 base and 0 bases respectively, with 9 bases between them. The CDR3 region is CASSLVRGTNTGELFF. The CDR3 region has the DNA TGTGCCAGCAGCTTAGTGCGGGGAACGAACACCGGGGAGCTGTTTTTT.

The CDR3 nucleotides read TGTGCCAGCAGCTTGGCTAGCGCTTCCACAGATACGCAGTATTTT. The encoded protein is CASSLASASTDTQYF. The chain has TRBV11-1 and TRBJ2-3; TRBD2 might be the D (6 bases). From germline, CDR1 is SGHAT and CDR2 FQDESV (reference sequence). V gave up 3 bases and J gave up 2 bases, with 12 bases separating them. The CDR3 length is 15 residues.

This sequence joins TRBV2 and TRBJ1-4, with D hard to call. V was cut by 7 bases and J by 3 bases, with 9 bases left in between. Germline V CDR1 and CDR2: SNHLY, FYNNEI. The CDR3 has 13 residues. CDR3 DNA sequence: TGTGCCAGCACAAGGGAAGCTAATGAAAAACTGTTTTTT. Translated: CASTREANEKLFF.